The rows below give T cell receptor beta chains drawn from one sample of a study of beta chain features in type 1 diabetes. TCRdb keeps only in-frame clones here, not all; method: immunoSEQ multiplex PCR. The repertoire holds hundreds of thousands of clones, with more than 12% as singletons. The material sequenced was naive CD4+ T cells from blood. These receptors originate from a man aged 18 to 30 with type 1 diabetes. The CDR3 runs from the conserved cysteine through the conserved F or W. The D gene is left open where the match is weak. The size field is filled for only some rows; it gives once, few, many or a size class.

v_gene	d_gene	j_gene	abundance	CDR3nt	CDR3aa
TRBV4-1	TRBD1	TRBJ1-5	NA	TGCGCCAGCAGCCAGGGACAGGGCAGCAATCAGCCCCAGCATTTT	CASSQGQGSNQPQHF
TRBV5-1	NA	TRBJ1-1	NA	TGCGCCAGCAGCACTCGGACAGCTTTGAACACTGAAGCTTTCTTT	CASSTRTALNTEAFF
TRBV14	TRBD1	TRBJ2-7	few	TGTGCCAGCAGCCAAGATGAGGATTACCAGGGGGCTATTTCCTACGAGCAGTACTTC	CASSQDEDYQGAISYEQYF
TRBV13	NA	TRBJ2-1	NA	TGTGCCAGCAGAGCGGCCGGGAGTTTCAATGAGCAGTTCTTC	CASRAAGSFNEQFF
TRBV19	NA	TRBJ2-5	few	TGTGCCAGTAGCGTGGGCGGAAACCCTAGGGAGACCCAGTACTTC	CASSVGGNPRETQYF
TRBV4-1	NA	TRBJ2-7	few	TGCGCCAGCAGCCAAGGGACCTCTGTCTACGAGCAGTACTTC	CASSQGTSVYEQYF
TRBV30	NA	TRBJ2-5	NA	TGTGCCTGGAGTGCTTTAGTATCGCGGGAGACCCAGTACTTC	CAWSALVSRETQYF
TRBV7-2	TRBD1	TRBJ2-5	NA	TGTGCCAGCAGCTTGGGACAGGGGGCTAAAGCCCAGTACTTC	CASSLGQGAKAQYF
TRBV30	NA	TRBJ1-2	few	TGTGCCTGGGGACTCTGGGCAGAGAGAAACTATGGCTACACCTTC	CAWGLWAERNYGYTF
TRBV6-1	TRBD1	TRBJ2-1	few	TGTGCCAGCAGTGCTCAGGGGGTGCCCTACAATGAGCAGTTCTTC	CASSAQGVPYNEQFF
TRBV25-1	NA	TRBJ2-3	NA	TGTGCCAGCAGTGGGGGCCAGGGGACGCAGTATTTT	CASSGGQGTQYF
TRBV16	NA	TRBJ1-5	few	TGTGCCAGCAGCCAATCCGACCGGAGCAATCAGCCCCAGCATTTT	CASSQSDRSNQPQHF
TRBV13	NA	TRBJ1-2	NA	TGTGCCAGCAGCTTCGGGGGCAACTATGGCTACACCTTC	CASSFGGNYGYTF
TRBV27	NA	TRBJ2-7	few	TGTGCCAGCAGTCTAAAAGGCCCTGGCTACGAGCAGTACTTC	CASSLKGPGYEQYF
TRBV7-9	TRBD1	TRBJ2-5	NA	TGTGCCAGCAGCCGTGGGACAGGTCAAGAGACCCAGTACTTC	CASSRGTGQETQYF
TRBV4-1	NA	TRBJ2-1	few	TGCGCCAGCAGCCACCAAAATAGCGGAGCCAGGAGGGAGCAGTTCTTC	CASSHQNSGARREQFF
TRBV5-1	NA	TRBJ1-1	few	TGCGCCAGCAGCTCCGCCCCGGGGATGAACACTGAAGCTTTCTTT	CASSSAPGMNTEAFF
TRBV7-6	NA	TRBJ1-1	NA	TGTGCCAGCAGCACCACAGAGAACACTGAAGCTTTCTTT	CASSTTENTEAFF
TRBV4-3	NA	TRBJ2-5	few	TGCGCCAGCAGCCAAGCGAATCAAGAGACCCAGTACTTC	CASSQANQETQYF
TRBV6-1	TRBD1	TRBJ2-6	few	TGTGCCAGCAGTGTCCGGGACAGGGGATTCTCTGGGGCCAACGTCCTGACTTTC	CASSVRDRGFSGANVLTF
TRBV6-5	NA	TRBJ2-1	few	TGTGCCAGCACCAAAGCGGGCCTCTCCTACAATGAGCAGTTCTTC	CASTKAGLSYNEQFF
TRBV4-2	TRBD2	TRBJ2-1	NA	TGTGCCAGCAGCCAGAGCGCAGCGGGGGGTCCCTACAATGAGCAGTTCTTC	CASSQSAAGGPYNEQFF
TRBV15	NA	TRBJ2-5	NA	TGTGCCACCAGCAGAGTCAGGGGACAAGAGACCCAGTACTTC	CATSRVRGQETQYF
TRBV20-1	NA	TRBJ1-2	NA	TGCAGTGCTAGGATATATGGGGGCTACACCTTC	CSARIYGGYTF
TRBV7-2	NA	TRBJ2-3	NA	TGTGCCAGCAGCTTTCTGGGCAGGGGCCCAGATACGCAGTATTTT	CASSFLGRGPDTQYF
TRBV28	NA	TRBJ2-7	few	TGTGCCAGCGGGCTGGGTGGCTACGAGCAGTACTTC	CASGLGGYEQYF
TRBV5-1	NA	TRBJ2-7	few	TGCGCCAGCAGCTTGGTATCTGGAACCTACGAGCAGTACTTC	CASSLVSGTYEQYF
TRBV11-2	NA	TRBJ2-1	NA	TGTGCCAGCAGCTTAGGAGGGACGAACTACAATGAGCAGTTCTTC	CASSLGGTNYNEQFF
TRBV7-3	NA	TRBJ2-1	NA	TGTGCCAGCAGCCCTGGACAGCTTTTCGATGAGCAGTTCTTC	CASSPGQLFDEQFF
TRBV25-1	NA	TRBJ1-2	few	TGTGCCAGCAGTGTAACCGGGACACTCTCGGGCTACACCTTC	CASSVTGTLSGYTF
TRBV9	NA	TRBJ2-3	NA	TGTGCCAGCAGCGTAGAAACCAGACCTTACACGCAGTATTTT	CASSVETRPYTQYF
TRBV23-1	NA	TRBJ2-3	few	TGCGCCAGCAGTCAACAGGGGATTAAGGATTTCTCTAGCACAGATACGCAGTATTTT	CASSQQGIKDFSSTDTQYF
TRBV6-6	TRBD2	TRBJ2-7	NA	TGTGCCGTTTCTAGCGGCCTTTCCTACGAGCAGTACTTC	CAVSSGLSYEQYF
TRBV28	NA	TRBJ2-2	NA	TGTGCCAGCAGTTTGGGGGGGCTCGGCACCGGGGAGCTGTTTTTT	CASSLGGLGTGELFF
TRBV30	NA	TRBJ1-5	NA	TGTGCCTGGAGAGGTCAGCCCGGTCAGCCCCAGCATTTT	CAWRGQPGQPQHF
TRBV30	NA	TRBJ2-3	NA	TGTGCCTGGAGTGTGGATACGCAGTATTTT	CAWSVDTQYF
TRBV7-9	NA	TRBJ1-5	NA	TGTGCCAGCAGCTTAGGCCAGGTCGGCAATCAGCCCCAGCATTTT	CASSLGQVGNQPQHF
TRBV7-2	TRBD1	TRBJ2-3	few	TGTGCCAGCAGCGTGGACAGGGAGGATACGCAGTATTTT	CASSVDREDTQYF
TRBV7-3	NA	TRBJ1-2	NA	TGTGCCAGCAGCTATGGAAATGCCGAGAACTATGGCTACACCTTC	CASSYGNAENYGYTF
TRBV30	TRBD2	TRBJ2-1	few	TGTGCCTGGAGCAGAATTGGCGGGAGGTTTAACAATGAGCAGTTCTTC	CAWSRIGGRFNNEQFF
TRBV11-2	TRBD1	TRBJ1-1	few	TGTGCCAGCAGCCCCCTGACAGGGTTCAGCACTGAAGCTTTCTTT	CASSPLTGFSTEAFF
TRBV9	NA	TRBJ2-5	few	TGTGCCAGCAGCGTCGGACAGTTAAGGCAGTACCAAGAGACCCAGTACTTC	CASSVGQLRQYQETQYF
TRBV27	TRBD2	TRBJ2-3	NA	TGTGCCAGCTCTAGCGGGAGCTCAGATACGCAGTATTTT	CASSSGSSDTQYF
TRBV15	NA	TRBJ2-7	NA	TGTGCCACCAGCGCCGAGATAATCCACGAGCAGTACTTC	CATSAEIIHEQYF
TRBV30	NA	TRBJ2-1	NA	TGTGCCTGGAGTGTTAAGACCAAGGACAATGAGCAGTTCTTC	CAWSVKTKDNEQFF
TRBV2	NA	TRBJ1-4	NA	TGTGCCAGCAGTCGGCGGAATGAAAAACTGTTTTTT	CASSRRNEKLFF
TRBV7-3	TRBD2	TRBJ2-1	NA	TGTGCCAGCAGCTTACCGCTAGCGGGGTACAATGAGCAGTTCTTC	CASSLPLAGYNEQFF
TRBV9	TRBD2	TRBJ2-1	NA	TGTGCCAGCAGCGTAAATAGCGGGACCTACAATGAGCAGTTCTTC	CASSVNSGTYNEQFF
TRBV5-4	NA	TRBJ2-1	NA	TGTGCCAGCAGCTTGGCGACAGTCAATGAGCAGTTCTTC	CASSLATVNEQFF
TRBV2	NA	TRBJ2-7	NA	TGTGCCAGCAGTGAAAATTCCCAGGCCGGGGAGCAGTACTTC	CASSENSQAGEQYF
TRBV9	NA	TRBJ2-5	NA	TGTGCCAGCAGCGTAGTCGGGTACTCCCAAGAGACCCAGTACTTC	CASSVVGYSQETQYF
TRBV6-5	TRBD1	TRBJ1-1	NA	TGTGCCAGCAGTTACGTGGCAGGGGGAAGGACTGAAGCTTTCTTT	CASSYVAGGRTEAFF
TRBV9	TRBD2	TRBJ2-1	NA	TGTGCCAGCAGCGTAGGACTAGCGGTGTCCTACAATGAGCAGTTCTTC	CASSVGLAVSYNEQFF
TRBV5-1	NA	TRBJ1-2	NA	TGCGCCAGCAGCTTAACAGATATCTATGGCTACACCTTC	CASSLTDIYGYTF
TRBV19	NA	TRBJ2-7	NA	TGTGCCAGTAGTCCGGCGTCCGTGAGCGAGCAGTACTTC	CASSPASVSEQYF
TRBV29-1	NA	TRBJ1-4	NA	TGCAGCGCATCAGGTTCGGGATTTCATCCAACTAATGAAAAACTGTTTTTT	CSASGSGFHPTNEKLFF
TRBV10-3	NA	TRBJ1-3	once	TGTGCCATCCTCGAGGTGGGGGCTGGAAACACCATATATTTT	CAILEVGAGNTIYF
TRBV30	NA	TRBJ2-1	NA	TGTGCCTGGAGTCCCCCTGGGGGGAGAGGTAGGAATGAGCAGTTCTTC	CAWSPPGGRGRNEQFF